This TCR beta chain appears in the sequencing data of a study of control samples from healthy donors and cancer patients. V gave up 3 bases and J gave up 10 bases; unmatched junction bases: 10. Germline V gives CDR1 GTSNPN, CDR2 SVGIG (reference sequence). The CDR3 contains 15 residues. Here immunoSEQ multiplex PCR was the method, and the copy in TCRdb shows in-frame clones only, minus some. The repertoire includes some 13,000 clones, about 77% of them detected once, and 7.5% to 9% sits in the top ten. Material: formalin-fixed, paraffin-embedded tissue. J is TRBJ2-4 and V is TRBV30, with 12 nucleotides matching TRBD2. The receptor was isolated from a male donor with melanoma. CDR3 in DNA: TGTGCCTGGAGGCTAGCGGGGGGGCTCACCAAAATTCAGTACTTC. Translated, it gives CAWRLAGGLTKIQYF.